The clone carrying this TCR beta chain was seen only a few times. The V and J ends lost 7 bases and 2 bases respectively, with 6 bases between them. The CDR3 loop spans 11 amino acids. Germline CDR1 and CDR2: SQVTM and ANQGSEA. The data originate from a study of OX40 agonist ivuxolimab in advanced cancers. Method: immunoSEQ multiplex PCR; TCRdb's copy keeps in-frame clones and lacks some. The data hold about 82,000 clones, with roughly nine tenths observed a single time. This clonotype was obtained from an adult with an advanced solid tumor such as melanoma, head and neck, liver or kidney cancer. Sequenced material: CD4+ or CD8+ T cells sorted from blood, taken in a trial of the OX40 agonist ivuxolimab. The rearrangement uses TRBV29-1 and TRBJ1-3; D not certain. The CDR3 DNA reads TGCAGCGCCCGAGCTGGAAACACCATATATTTT. This gives the protein CSARAGNTIYF.